The next 17 T cell receptor beta chains were all read from a single sample in a study of control samples from healthy donors and cancer patients. Produced via immunoSEQ multiplex PCR; TCRdb's table is partial and in-frame only. The sample holds some 140,000 clones, around 94% seen once. Sequenced sample: PBMCs. These receptors originate from a man aged 55 to 70 with colorectal cancer.

The CDR3 DNA sequence: TGTGCCAGCAGTGCTCCCAGTGGGGGAAACACCATATATTTT. Residues: CASSAPSGGNTIYF. The chain links TRBV25-1 to TRBJ1-3; D uncertain. In germline, CDR1 is MGHDK, CDR2 SYGVNS. This CDR3 spans 14 amino acids. Trimming stripped 4 bases from V and 4 bases from J, with 11 bases between.

The genes are TRBV18 and TRBJ2-6; TRBD1 matches at 7 bases. In germline, CDR1 is KGHSH, CDR2 LQKENI. The CDR3 extends over 17 amino acids. J lost 0 bases, V lost 1 base, and 3 bases had no gene match. Written as DNA, the CDR3 is TGTGCCAGCTCACCACAGGGGGCTCACTCTGGGGCCAACGTCCTGACTTTC. Amino acid sequence: CASSPQGAHSGANVLTF.

The rearrangement uses TRBV28 and TRBJ1-1; possibly TRBD1 for D (5 bases). The CDR3 extends over 14 amino acids. Germline-derived CDR1 and CDR2 are MDHEN and SYDVKM. V lost 4 bases, J lost 4 bases, and 13 bases lay in between. The CDR3 DNA follows: TGTGCCAGCAGTTCCCACACAGGAGGCACTGAAGCTTTCTTT. Translated, it gives CASSSHTGGTEAFF.

The V gene is TRBV7-2, the J gene TRBJ1-2, with D possibly matching TRBD1 (5 bases). CDR1 SGHTA and CDR2 FQGNSA come from the germline V gene. V shed 0 bases and J shed 5 bases, with 13 bases lying between them. The CDR3 has 15 amino acids. CDR3 residues: CASSLAGGTAYGYTF. Here the CDR3 DNA reads TGTGCCAGCAGCTTAGCAGGCGGGACCGCATATGGCTACACCTTC. The full variable domain, in which reference TRBV7-2 and TRBJ1-2 provide the parts outside the CDR3, is GAGVSQSPSNKVTEKGKDVELRCDPISGHTALYWYRQSLGQGLEFLIYFQGNSAPDKSGLPSDRFSAERTGGSVSTLTIQRTQQEDSAVYLCASSLAGGTAYGYTFGSGTRLTVV.

This chain connects TRBV5-4 to TRBJ1-2; 7 bases line up with TRBD1. Unmatched junction bases numbered 7, after V lost 0 bases and J lost 8 bases. Per germline, CDR1 SGHNT and CDR2 YYREEE (reference sequence). The CDR3 consists of 14 residues. As DNA, the CDR3 is TGTGCCAGCAGCTTGGGAGACAGGGCGGGAGGCTACACCTTC. This sequence encodes CASSLGDRAGGYTF.

The chain uses TRBV18 and TRBJ1-1; D remains ambiguous. Germline CDR1 and CDR2: KGHSH and LQKENI. The CDR3 contains 13 residues. The V end lost 3 bases, the J end lost 1 base, and 6 bases lay between the germline ends. The CDR3 DNA reads as TGTGCCAGCTCACCGAAGGGGAACACTGAAGCTTTCTTT. It is translated as CASSPKGNTEAFF.

This chain joins TRBV9 and TRBJ2-3; D ambiguous. Germline V gene lookup returns CDR1 SGDLS and CDR2 YYNGEE. The CDR3 consists of 11 residues. Trimming shortened V by 6 bases and J by 5 bases, and 7 bases separated the two germline ends. CDR3 in DNA: TGTGCCAGCACCCGCCGAGATACGCAGTATTTT. Translated: CASTRRDTQYF.

The genes are TRBV18 and TRBJ2-1, with 8 bases that match TRBD2. The CDR3 is 15 amino acids. Germline CDR1 KGHSH, CDR2 LQKENI. The junction had 6 bases not matched to a gene; V was cut back by 2 bases and J by 6 bases. This CDR3 reads CASSPIGGASNEQFF. The CDR3 DNA reads TGTGCCAGCTCACCAATCGGGGGGGCCTCCAATGAGCAGTTCTTC.

The genes are TRBV7-2 and TRBJ1-6; 7 bases agree with TRBD1. The CDR3 covers 15 residues. Germline V gives CDR1 SGHTA, CDR2 FQGNSA. V lost 6 bases and J lost 7; bases outside the gene matches: 9. For the CDR3, the DNA is TGTGCCAGCAGACAGGGGTCGAACCAAAATTCACCCCTCCACTTT. Encoded protein: CASRQGSNQNSPLHF.

This clone was seen once. This chain joins TRBV3-1 (or the pseudogene TRBV3-2) and TRBJ1-1; D gene unclear. The germline gives CDR1 LGHDT, CDR2 YNNKEL (reference sequence). The CDR3 runs 13 residues. V was cut by 2 bases and J by 2 bases, with 6 bases left in between. The CDR3: CASSQTLNTEAFF. In DNA form, the CDR3 reads TGTGCCAGCAGCCAAACATTAAACACTGAAGCTTTCTTT.

This clone was detected once. The V and J genes are TRBV24-1 and TRBJ1-5; D call uncertain. V lost 3 bases and J 7 bases, leaving 3 bases between the germline ends. Per the germline V gene, CDR1 is KGHDR and CDR2 is SFDVKD. The CDR3 covers 11 residues. The CDR3 coding sequence is TGTGCCACCAGTGATGGCCAGCCCCAGCATTTT. It yields the protein CATSDGQPQHF.

The chain uses TRBV19 and TRBJ1-1, with 7 bases fitting TRBD1. The CDR3 length is 12 residues. Trimming removed 10 bases from V and 8 bases from J; junction bases left unmatched: 10. The germline V gene has CDR1 LNHDA and CDR2 SQIVND (reference sequence). The chain's CDR3 is CATREGATEAFF. CDR3 DNA sequence: TGTGCCACCAGGGAGGGGGCGACGGAAGCTTTCTTT.

The V call is TRBV6-2 or TRBV6-3, the J call TRBJ1-1; D remains unclear. CDR1 MNHEY and CDR2 SVGEGT come from the germline V gene. CDR3 length equals 11 residues. V lost 3 bases and J 8 bases, leaving 7 bases between the germline ends. CDR3 protein: CASSYVAEAFF. For the CDR3, the DNA is TGTGCCAGCAGTTATGTGGCCGAAGCTTTCTTT.

The chain uses TRBV9 and TRBJ1-1; D unresolved. With 4 bases removed from V and 0 bases from J, the gap between germline ends came to 10 bases. The CDR3 sequence is 14 residues long. CDR1 and CDR2 from the germline V gene are SGDLS and YYNGEE. CDR3 DNA: TGTGCCAGCAGCCCTATCCCACTGAACACTGAAGCTTTCTTT. It is translated as CASSPIPLNTEAFF.

This chain joins TRBV15 and TRBJ2-1, with 10 nucleotides matching TRBD2. V trimming: 0 bases; J trimming: 9 bases; junction bases outside the gene matches: 8. The V gene's germline CDR1 is LNHNV and CDR2 YYDKDF (reference sequence). CDR3 size: 16 residues. DNA of the CDR3: TGTGCCACCAGCAGAGATTTTCTCCTAGCGGGGGCTGAGCAGTTCTTC. This translates into CATSRDFLLAGAEQFF.

V and J are TRBV19 and TRBJ1-5; no reliable D call. Germline CDR1 reads LNHDA; CDR2 reads SQIVND (reference sequence). This CDR3 has 14 residues. V was cut by 5 bases and J by 0 bases, with 8 bases left in between. CDR3 coding DNA: TGTGCCAGTAGTCCGATGGCTAGCAATCAGCCCCAGCATTTT. This sequence encodes CASSPMASNQPQHF.

The chain has TRBV7-9 and TRBJ1-2, with 8 nucleotides matching TRBD1. The length of the CDR3 is 15 residues. Germline V lookup: CDR1 SEHNR, CDR2 FQNEAQ (reference sequence). The J segment lost 1 base and the V segment lost 5 bases, leaving 6 bases of the junction unmatched. The CDR3 sequence: CASSRGQGSNYGYTF. The CDR3 coding sequence is TGTGCCAGCAGCCGTGGACAGGGAAGTAACTATGGCTACACCTTC.